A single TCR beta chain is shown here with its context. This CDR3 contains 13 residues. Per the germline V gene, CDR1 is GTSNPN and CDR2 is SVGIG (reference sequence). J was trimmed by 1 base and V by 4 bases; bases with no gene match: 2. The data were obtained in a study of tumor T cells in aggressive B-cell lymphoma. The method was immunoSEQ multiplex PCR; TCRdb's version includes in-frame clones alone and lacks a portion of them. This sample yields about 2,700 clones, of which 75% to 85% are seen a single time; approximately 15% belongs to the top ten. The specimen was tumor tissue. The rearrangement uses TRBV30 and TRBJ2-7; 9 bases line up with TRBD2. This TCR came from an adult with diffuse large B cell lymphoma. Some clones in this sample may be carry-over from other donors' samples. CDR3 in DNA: TGTGCCTGGATGACTAGCGGATCCTACGAGCAGTACTTC. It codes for CAWMTSGSYEQYF.